The 9 T cell receptor beta chains reported below all come from one sample, sequenced in a study of T-cell memory formation after mild COVID-19 (dated by TCRdb to about 2021). The library was produced with 5' RACE. TCRdb lists the instrument as Illumina NovaSeq 6000. TCRdb reprocessed the public reads (quality trimming at Q25 with fastp, clone calling with MiXCR) and kept in-frame beta chains. Identical CDR3 proteins give one entry, which carries the most common genes and DNA. The sample yields 250,000 to 350,000 distinct CDR3 sequences; roughly a fifth were counted once. Together, the top ten hold 21% of the sample. Sequenced: PBMCs or a T cell subset sorted from them (not recorded which). These receptors were taken from a man aged 18 to 30 who had mild COVID-19 (a few samples of this study predate the infection). The sample titles of this study are shuffled in the database, so cell type and time point are left out; the donor was told from shared clones.

The sample holds one count of this clonotype. CDR3 DNA sequence: TGCGCCAGCAGCCAAGTCCCAGACGGTCTCTATGGCTACACCTTC. Its translation is CASSQVPDGLYGYTF. This rearrangement joins TRBV4-1 to TRBJ1-2; no definite D call. The CDR3 runs 15 residues. Trimming pared 1 base from V and 4 bases from J, leaving 13 bases between. Germline-derived CDR1 and CDR2 are MGHRA and YSYEKL.

This clonotype has a handful of counts. V usage is TRBV20-1 and J usage is TRBJ2-3, with TRBD2 matching 11 bases. The CDR3 length is 16 residues. Germline lookup yields CDR1 DFQATT and CDR2 SNEGSKA (reference sequence). V lost 2 bases to trimming and J lost 1 base; unmatched junction nucleotides: 5. The CDR3 sequence: CSARRASGGRTDTQYF. In nucleotides, the CDR3 is TGCAGTGCTAGAAGGGCTAGCGGGGGGCGCACAGATACGCAGTATTTT.

This clonotype was detected a few times. CDR3 loop: CASSFGLAGERFQETQYF. The CDR3 DNA reads TGTGCCAGCAGTTTTGGACTAGCGGGGGAAAGGTTCCAAGAGACCCAGTACTTC. The chain carries TRBV12-3 or TRBV12-4 and TRBJ2-5, with 13 nucleotides matching TRBD2. This CDR3 comprises 18 residues. Trimming at V came to 3 bases and at J to 1 base, leaving 8 bases not matched to a gene.

Many counts were recorded for this clonotype. The chain uses TRBV4-2 and TRBJ1-6; no clear D. The CDR3 loop spans 15 amino acids. Trimming removed 0 bases from V and 13 bases from J, with 16 bases in between. CDR1 is LGHNA and CDR2 is YNFKEQ in the germline V gene. CDR3 loop: CASSQDPGPEEPLHF. The CDR3 nucleotides read TGTGCCAGCAGCCAAGATCCCGGTCCGGAGGAGCCCCTCCACTTT.

This clonotype was seen a few times. The rearrangement joins TRBV12-3 or TRBV12-4 to TRBJ1-4; 9 bases line up with TRBD1. V lost 5 bases to trimming and J lost 7 bases; unmatched junction nucleotides: 5. The CDR3 sequence is 14 residues long. The CDR3 reads CASSAGQGREKLFF. The CDR3 region has the DNA TGTGCCAGCAGTGCCGGACAGGGGCGTGAAAAACTGTTTTTT.

This clonotype was seen a few times. The genes are TRBV6-2 or TRBV6-3 and TRBJ1-1; no firm D call. The germline CDR1 and CDR2 sequences are MNHEY and SVGEGT. Trimming took off 6 bases at V and 0 bases at J, with 20 bases between the two ends. This CDR3 region has 17 residues. CDR3 DNA: TGTGCCAGCAGCCTTCCAATGATGCCCGACTTGAACACTGAAGCTTTCTTT. It codes for CASSLPMMPDLNTEAFF.

This clonotype showed up just a few times. The CDR3: CASSYLLAGATGGELFF. CDR3 DNA: TGCGCCAGCAGCTACCTACTAGCGGGGGCCACCGGAGGGGAGCTGTTTTTT. The chain is built from TRBV5-1 and TRBJ2-2; 11 bases line up with TRBD2. After removal of 3 bases from V and 8 bases from J, the junction contained 12 bases not matched to a gene. CDR3 size: 17 residues. Germline lookup yields CDR1 SGHRS and CDR2 YFSETQ.

V is TRBV5-1 and J is TRBJ1-4; no definite D call. Germline V gene data show CDR1 as SGHRS and CDR2 as YFSETQ. The CDR3 spans 18 residues. The V end was cut by 4 bases, the J end by 0 bases, with 19 bases between. The DNA for the CDR3 is TGCGCCAGCAGCCGAGGCAGGACGAATGTTGCAACTAATGAAAAACTGTTTTTT. Protein product: CASSRGRTNVATNEKLFF.

The V gene is TRBV7-2, the J gene TRBJ1-4; TRBD1 matches at 8 bases. Germline CDR1 reads SGHTA; CDR2 reads FQGNSA. The V segment lost 5 bases and the J segment 7 bases; nucleotides outside the gene matches: 9. The CDR3 is 15 amino acids. The CDR3 region has the DNA TGTGCCAGCAGCCCCCGACAGGGGACTTTTGAAAAACTGTTTTTT. This translates into CASSPRQGTFEKLFF.